This is a list of T cell receptor beta chains from one sample in a study of T cell responses to AZD1222 COVID-19 vaccine. The protocol was immunoSEQ multiplex PCR, while the TCRdb copy is restricted to in-frame clones and leaves out a portion. The sample includes about 100,000 clones, just over 90% of them seen just once. The material was peripheral blood, obtained 28 days after the second AZD1222 dose. These receptor sequences come from an adult who received the AZD1222 COVID-19 vaccine. Each CDR3 is given without its conserved first and last residue. Fields, in order: V gene, CDR3 protein.

v_gene: TRBV28
CDR3aa: ASTRRALGEQY

v_gene: TRBV7-6
CDR3aa: ASSSRADTQY

v_gene: TRBV6-5
CDR3aa: ASGRVVFAQY

v_gene: TRBV28
CDR3aa: ASSLDGLAGRFAGELF

v_gene: TRBV25-1
CDR3aa: ASNGGGSSGTEAF

v_gene: TRBV19
CDR3aa: ASSGQGRGTNQPQH

v_gene: TRBV7-2
CDR3aa: ASSFYTDTQY

v_gene: TRBV27
CDR3aa: ASSFSSTGYGSGNTIY

v_gene: TRBV11-2
CDR3aa: ASSIISGRIPHEQF

v_gene: TRBV6-2/TRBV6-3
CDR3aa: ASSYSRGHPYEQY

v_gene: TRBV9
CDR3aa: ASSGGYGTSGRADTQY

v_gene: TRBV30
CDR3aa: AWKNRFSAEAF

v_gene: TRBV11-2
CDR3aa: ASSPRQGVNSNYGYT

v_gene: TRBV7-3
CDR3aa: ASSLTAYPVGNEQF

v_gene: TRBV29-1
CDR3aa: SVHTPNRETQY

v_gene: TRBV12-3/TRBV12-4
CDR3aa: ASSYDNQPQH

v_gene: TRBV5-5
CDR3aa: ASSRTQGRDTEAF

v_gene: TRBV10-3
CDR3aa: AISEGAGYNEKLF

v_gene: TRBV6-5
CDR3aa: ASSYSAGGDYGYT

v_gene: TRBV5-1
CDR3aa: ASSITGVDEKLF

v_gene: TRBV7-3
CDR3aa: ASSLFGGGDTGELF

v_gene: TRBV12-3/TRBV12-4
CDR3aa: ASSFKGVWAQH

v_gene: TRBV5-1
CDR3aa: ASSLDLARTDTQY

v_gene: TRBV15
CDR3aa: ATSRDDVSYEQY

v_gene: TRBV29-1
CDR3aa: SVEGTSGSSPYNEQF

v_gene: TRBV5-1
CDR3aa: ASSQNPGQGEGLF

v_gene: TRBV28
CDR3aa: ASSSGRGRGETQY

v_gene: TRBV6-6
CDR3aa: ASRMTSGSSYEQY

v_gene: TRBV9
CDR3aa: ASSGWWDRVPEQY

v_gene: TRBV5-6
CDR3aa: ASSSLLAGGVDEQF

v_gene: TRBV11-3
CDR3aa: ASSSAPMTGGNSNQPQH

v_gene: TRBV19
CDR3aa: ASSRDLNIQY

v_gene: TRBV2
CDR3aa: ASSDRRLAGVGEQY

v_gene: TRBV10-3
CDR3aa: AISGQGNMNTEAF

v_gene: TRBV15
CDR3aa: ATSRDGGTGSYEQY

v_gene: TRBV5-1
CDR3aa: ASSTGLAGSSYNEQF

v_gene: TRBV5-5
CDR3aa: ASSLVGADSNQPQH

v_gene: TRBV6-4
CDR3aa: ASSDSLGHGGYT

v_gene: TRBV19
CDR3aa: ASPLGTGSYEQY

v_gene: TRBV6-2/TRBV6-3
CDR3aa: ASSPLDRNYGYT

v_gene: TRBV10-3
CDR3aa: AISRSGSSYNEQF

v_gene: TRBV4-3
CDR3aa: ASSQASGRSTDTQY

v_gene: TRBV7-2
CDR3aa: ASSLGTSGSSEQF

v_gene: TRBV15
CDR3aa: ATSRDFSSSGTGLYEQY

v_gene: TRBV24-1
CDR3aa: ATSDMTSGRKETQY

v_gene: TRBV5-8
CDR3aa: ASHEQGGTYEQY

v_gene: TRBV5-1
CDR3aa: ASSLDGGEQY

v_gene: TRBV27
CDR3aa: ASRSQGNTIY

v_gene: TRBV4-3
CDR3aa: ASSQDRLAGPEQY

v_gene: TRBV5-1
CDR3aa: ASSFVAGRTDTQY

v_gene: TRBV2
CDR3aa: ASSDGGAGELF

v_gene: TRBV5-1
CDR3aa: ASSADLAGAYNEQF